Below are 26 T cell receptor beta chains sequenced from a single sample in a study of breast tumors, draining lymph nodes, adjacent tissues. A single record per CDR3 protein comes from TCRdb applying MiXCR to the multiplex PCR reads. The sample contains about 180,000 distinct CDR3 sequences, approximately 30% of which appear only once. Breast cancer patients provided tissue from their axillary draining lymph nodes. Sequenced sample: axillary lymph node tissue. All receptors derive from a female donor with breast cancer. Some clones in this sample may be carry-over from other donors' samples.

J is TRBJ2-2 and V is TRBV29-1; TRBD2 might be the D (6 bases). With 3 bases removed from V and 7 bases from J, the gap between germline ends came to 12 bases. Germline CDR1 and CDR2: SQVTM and ANQGSEA. The CDR3 runs to 13 residues. The CDR3 DNA reads as TGCAGCGTTGATCGCCAGACTAGCGGGGAGCTGTTTTTT. Translating gives CSVDRQTSGELFF.

This clonotype was counted ten times or more. This rearrangement joins TRBV7-8 to TRBJ2-7; tentatively, D is TRBD1 or TRBD2 (5 bases each). The V end was cut by 0 bases, the J end by 0 bases, with 9 bases between. This CDR3 comprises 15 residues. Looked up from germline, CDR1 is SGHVS and CDR2 is FQNEAQ. The CDR3 DNA sequence: TGTGCCAGCAGCTTAGCTGCAGGGAGCTCCTACGAGCAGTACTTC. As protein: CASSLAAGSSYEQYF. Filled out from reference TRBV7-8 and TRBJ2-7, the complete variable domain reads GAGVSQSPRYKVAKRGQDVALRCDPISGHVSLFWYQQALGQGPEFLTYFQNEAQLDKSGLPSDRFFAERPEGSVSTLKIQRTQQEDSAVYLCASSLAAGSSYEQYFGPGTRLTVT.

This sequence joins TRBV3-1 and TRBJ2-7; 7 bases line up with TRBD2. The CDR3 has 16 residues. J lost 4 bases, V lost 3 bases, and 12 bases had no gene match. Germline V lookup: CDR1 LGHDT, CDR2 YNNKEL (reference sequence). In DNA, the CDR3 is TGTGCCAGCAGCCATGCACCCGGGACTACCCTTTACGAGCAGTACTTC. This codes for CASSHAPGTTLYEQYF.

This clonotype was seen a single time. The chain links TRBV4-2 to TRBJ2-5; TRBD1 might be the D (7 bases). The V end was cut by 3 bases, the J end by 5 bases, with 19 bases between. Germline V gives CDR1 LGHNA, CDR2 YNFKEQ. CDR3 size: 16 residues. The CDR3 sequence: CASSQCGNRGLETQYF. CDR3 nucleotide sequence: TGTGCCAGCAGCCAGTGCGGGAACAGGGGCTTGGAGACCCAGTACTTC.

This clonotype was found many times. The genes are TRBV7-3 and TRBJ1-2, with a possible D match to TRBD1 (6 bases). Germline CDR1 SGHTA, CDR2 FQGTGA. Trimming shortened V by 5 bases and J by 4 bases, and 11 bases separated the two germline ends. The CDR3 contains 13 residues. CDR3 DNA: TGTGCCAGCAGCCGGGACAACCTCTATGGCTACACCTTC. Its protein product is CASSRDNLYGYTF. Full variable domain (outside the CDR3, taken from reference TRBV7-3 and TRBJ1-2): GAGVSQTPSNKVTEKGKYVELRCDPISGHTALYWYRQSLGQGPEFLIYFQGTGAADDSGLPNDRFFAVRPEGSVSTLKIQRTERGDSAVYLCASSRDNLYGYTFGSGTRLTVV.

This clonotype was seen many times. This chain links TRBV12-3 or TRBV12-4 with TRBJ2-5, with D perhaps TRBD1 (6 bases). The CDR3 is 11 amino acids. V was pared by 5 bases and J by 7 bases, with 8 bases between. DNA of the CDR3: TGTGCCAGCAGTACAGGGTTGACCCAGTACTTC. It yields the protein CASSTGLTQYF.

This clonotype was picked up a small number of times. This rearrangement joins TRBV7-8 to TRBJ1-1, with D perhaps matching TRBD1 (6 bases). There are 14 residues in the CDR3. Germline CDR1 is SGHVS and CDR2 is FQNEAQ. V was shortened by 6 bases and J by 4 bases, with 15 bases between the two germline ends. The CDR3 region has the DNA TGTGCCAGCAGTTTCGGCTCGGGGGCCACTGAAGCTTTCTTT. Its translation: CASSFGSGATEAFF.

This clonotype was detected ten times or more. The chain is built from TRBV9 and TRBJ1-6; a possible D gene is TRBD1 (6 bases). Germline-derived CDR1 and CDR2 are SGDLS and YYNGEE. Trimming took 5 bases from V and 7 from J, leaving 10 bases between them. This CDR3 is built from 13 residues. For the CDR3, the DNA is TGTGCCAGCAGGGGGGCCCCAAATTCACCCCTCCACTTT. This encodes CASRGAPNSPLHF. The whole variable domain, remainder taken from reference TRBV9 and TRBJ1-6, is DSGVTQTPKHLITATGQRVTLRCSPRSGDLSVYWYQQSLDQGLQFLIQYYNGEERAKGNILERFSAQQFPDLHSELNLSSLELGDSALYFCASRGAPNSPLHFGNGTRLTVT.

By its share, this clonotype is medium-sized. The V gene is TRBV20-1, the J gene TRBJ2-1; 9 bases match TRBD1. V lost 7 bases to trimming and J lost 8 bases; unmatched junction nucleotides: 6. The germline V gene has CDR1 DFQATT and CDR2 SNEGSKA (reference sequence). This CDR3 is 12 amino acids long. CDR3 in amino acids: CSGSDRGDEQFF. The CDR3 DNA sequence: TGCAGTGGATCCGACAGGGGGGATGAGCAGTTCTTC.

V usage is TRBV10-3 and J usage is TRBJ1-1, with D uncertain. Trimming stripped 6 bases from V and 7 bases from J, with 9 bases between. This CDR3 has 11 amino acids. Germline V gene sequence: CDR1 ENHRY, CDR2 SYGVKD. CDR3 in DNA: TGTGCCATCAGGTCCTTTATTGAAGCTTTCTTT. It translates to CAIRSFIEAFF.

This clonotype showed up many times. The chain recombines TRBV7-9 with TRBJ2-1; tentative D call: TRBD1 (6 bases). The CDR3 length is 14 residues. V gave up 1 base and J gave up 6 bases, with 10 bases separating them. CDR1 and CDR2 from the germline V gene are SEHNR and FQNEAQ (reference sequence). DNA for the CDR3: TGTGCCAGCAGCTTAGTTACAGGGACCAATGAGCAGTTCTTC. It specifies CASSLVTGTNEQFF.

The count of this clonotype is one. CDR3 DNA sequence: TGTGCCAGCAGTTACGCCCGGACCGGGGCGTTTGGGGAGCAGTTCTTC. Translation: CASSYARTGAFGEQFF. This chain uses TRBV12-3 or TRBV12-4 with TRBJ2-1; D tentatively fits TRBD1 or TRBD2 (5 bases each). The length of the CDR3 is 16 residues. The germline V and J ends were trimmed by 4 bases and 10 bases, with 23 bases remaining between them.

This clonotype was picked up many times. This rearrangement joins TRBV6-5 to TRBJ1-2; D unresolved. The germline V gene encodes CDR1 MNHEY and CDR2 SVGAGI. V lost 5 bases, J lost 8 bases, and 12 bases lay in between. This CDR3 has 12 residues. The CDR3 loop is CASSGPQKGYTF. CDR3 sequence (DNA): TGTGCCAGCAGTGGACCGCAGAAGGGCTACACCTTC.

This clonotype was detected ten times or more. The chain recombines TRBV7-9 with TRBJ2-3, with 13 bases aligning to TRBD2. The trim removed 5 bases at V and 8 bases at J, leaving 10 bases unmatched. The CDR3 is made up of 16 amino acids. Germline V gives CDR1 SEHNR, CDR2 FQNEAQ (reference sequence). This chain's CDR3 is CASSGRTSGSFGTQYF. The CDR3 bases are TGTGCCAGCAGCGGACGGACTAGCGGGAGTTTTGGTACGCAGTATTTT.

Comments on this clonotype: A read error is possible here, since a much larger clone lies one base away. This rearrangement joins TRBV20-1 to TRBJ2-1; 8 bases map to TRBD2. The germline CDR1 and CDR2 sequences are DFQATT and SNEGSKA (reference sequence). The CDR3 is 15 amino acids. CDR3 sequence reads: CSVKEVAGGYNVQFF. DNA of the CDR3: TGCAGTGTCAAAGAAGTGGCGGGGGGCTACAATGTGCAGTTCTTC.

This clonotype was recorded many times. At one boundary the junction diverges from the germline segment, which might be a read error. The chain is built from TRBV7-3 and TRBJ2-3, with 8 bases identical to TRBD1. This CDR3 has 22 amino acids. Germline CDR1 SGHTA, CDR2 FQGTGA. The CDR3 spells CASRLKTHDPGQEDSSTDTQYF. The CDR3 nucleotides read TGTGCCAGCAGATTAAAAACCCACGACCCGGGACAGGAAGATTCTAGCACAGATACGCAGTATTTT.

With respect to this clonotype: Possible read error: a much larger clone is one base away. This rearrangement joins TRBV11-3 to TRBJ1-2; 9 bases are shared with TRBD1. Germline CDR1 and CDR2: SGHNT and YENEEA. The CDR3 totals 16 residues. This CDR3 reads CAGSLSPGTGICGYTF. DNA for the CDR3: TGTGCCGGCAGCTTAAGCCCTGGGACAGGGATATGTGGCTACACCTTC.

This clonotype was seen repeatedly, ten times or more. The rearrangement joins TRBV11-2 to TRBJ2-5; a possible D gene is TRBD1 (5 bases). The CDR3 runs to 16 residues. With 5 bases removed from V and 1 base from J, the gap between germline ends came to 17 bases. Germline assignment: CDR1 SGHAT and CDR2 FQNNGV. The CDR3 protein is CASSRSRGSGQETQYF. In DNA, the CDR3 is TGTGCCAGCAGCCGAAGTAGGGGAAGTGGCCAAGAGACCCAGTACTTC.

At least ten counts were recorded for this clonotype. The rearrangement joins TRBV4-1 to TRBJ2-1; 9 nucleotides line up with TRBD2. The CDR3 totals 17 residues. Per germline, CDR1 MGHRA and CDR2 YSYEKL. The ends lost 3 bases at V and 8 bases at J; junction bases unmatched: 14. CDR3 amino acids: CASSHGGGAGRSDEQFF. In DNA form, the CDR3 reads TGCGCCAGCAGCCATGGCGGGGGGGCCGGACGAAGCGATGAGCAGTTCTTC.

About this clonotype itself: A much larger clone lies a single base off, so this may be a read error. The chain combines TRBV9 with TRBJ2-7; D may match TRBD1 or TRBD2 (5 bases each). The germline CDR1 and CDR2 sequences are SGDLS and YYNGEE. This CDR3 has 16 amino acids. As DNA, the CDR3 is TGTGCCAGCAGTTTCAACTCGGGACGGATTTCCTACGGGCAGTACTTC. It translates to CASSFNSGRISYGQYF.

This clonotype has ten or more counts. The chain uses TRBV20-1 and TRBJ1-2; 7 bases are a match to TRBD1. V lost 0 bases and J lost 2; bases outside the gene matches: 6. Germline CDR1 reads DFQATT; CDR2 reads SNEGSKA (reference sequence). The CDR3 has 15 residues. The CDR3, as DNA: TGCAGTGCTAGAGATCCCCCGGGACAGAACTATGGCTACACCTTC. This gives the protein CSARDPPGQNYGYTF.

This clonotype was recorded at least ten times. V and J are TRBV11-2 and TRBJ2-3, with a tentative D call TRBD2 (6 bases). V was clipped by 5 bases and J by 3 bases, with 12 bases between them. The germline V gene encodes CDR1 SGHAT and CDR2 FQNNGV. The CDR3 is 14 amino acids. The CDR3 loop is CASSPSGGTDTQYF. The CDR3 region has the DNA TGTGCCAGCAGCCCCTCTGGAGGGACAGATACGCAGTATTTT.

This clonotype was found a few times. This may stem from a read error, because a much larger clone lies one nucleotide away. Without the conserved terminal phenylalanine or tryptophan, this CDR3 likely stems from a read error. This chain joins TRBV20-1 and TRBJ2-3; D is possibly TRBD1 (5 bases). V was shortened by 3 bases and J by 1 base, with 5 bases between the two germline ends. The germline CDR1 and CDR2 sequences are DFQATT and SNEGSKA (reference sequence). The CDR3 is 12 residues long. The CDR3 DNA follows: TGCAGTGCTAGGGGGCGCACAGATACGCAGTATTCT. Amino acid sequence: CSARGRTDTQYS.

This clonotype was counted ten times or more. The chain uses TRBV9 and TRBJ2-1; D remains ambiguous. This CDR3 comprises 12 residues. Germline-derived CDR1 and CDR2 are SGDLS and YYNGEE. V gave up 3 bases and J gave up 9 bases, with 10 bases separating them. The CDR3 DNA reads TGTGCCAGCAGCGGAGATGCCGGTGAGCAGTTCTTC. Amino acids: CASSGDAGEQFF.

This clonotype was observed many times. The chain joins TRBV9 to TRBJ2-5; a possible D gene is TRBD1 (5 bases). Germline CDR1 SGDLS, CDR2 YYNGEE. Trimming removed 3 bases from V and 0 bases from J, with 9 bases in between. The CDR3 totals 14 residues. CDR3 DNA: TGTGCCAGCAGCGCCAGGGTGTACCAAGAGACCCAGTACTTC. Translated, it gives CASSARVYQETQYF.

Ten or more counts support this clonotype. The chain employs TRBV25-1 and TRBJ2-6, with a weak D call TRBD2 (6 bases). Germline V gene lookup returns CDR1 MGHDK and CDR2 SYGVNS. The CDR3 totals 17 residues. Trimming removed 7 bases at V and 5 bases at J, with 21 bases between. CDR3: CASTARAGPLRANVLTF. The CDR3 DNA sequence: TGTGCCAGCACAGCAAGGGCGGGACCTCTAAGGGCCAACGTCCTGACTTTC. The entire variable domain, with the rest obtained from reference TRBV25-1 and TRBJ2-6, is as follows: EADIYQTPRYLVIGTGKKITLECSQTMGHDKMYWYQQDPGMELHLIHYSYGVNSTEKGDLSSESTVSRIRTEHFPLTLESARPSHTSQYLCASTARAGPLRANVLTFGAGSRLTVL.